The 21 T cell receptor beta chains below come from one sample, sequenced in a study of control samples from healthy donors and cancer patients. Profiling relied on immunoSEQ multiplex PCR, and the TCRdb table lists in-frame clones only, not all of them. The data show about 28,000 clones, less than 80% seen once. Sequenced input: PBMCs. The source is a man aged 60-69 years with head and neck cancer.

The chain recombines TRBV28 with TRBJ2-2; maybe TRBD1 (6 bases). From germline, CDR1 is MDHEN and CDR2 SYDVKM. The CDR3 is 14 amino acids. V was trimmed by 2 bases and J by 8 bases, leaving 12 bases between them. The CDR3 nucleotides read TGTGCCAGCAGTTTAAGTGGGACACCAGGGGAGCTGTTTTTT. Translation gives CASSLSGTPGELFF.

The rearrangement joins TRBV6-1 to TRBJ2-5, with 11 positions matching TRBD1. The germline gives CDR1 MNHNS, CDR2 SASEGT. This CDR3 spans 17 amino acids. Unmatched junction bases numbered 10, after V lost 1 base and J lost 6 bases. The CDR3 region has the DNA TGTGCCAGCAGTGAAGTCGGACAGGGGGCTGGGGGAAAGACCCAGTACTTC. Its translation: CASSEVGQGAGGKTQYF.

This chain uses TRBV10-3 with TRBJ1-2; a weak D match, TRBD1 (5 bases). CDR3 length: 13 residues. Trimming cost V 4 bases and J 4 bases, with 10 bases left between them. Looked up from germline, CDR1 is ENHRY and CDR2 is SYGVKD. CDR3 residues: CAISAGDLYGYTF. In nucleotides, the CDR3 is TGTGCCATCAGTGCCGGGGACCTCTATGGCTACACCTTC.

This chain links TRBV15 with TRBJ1-5, with 7 nucleotides matching TRBD1. This CDR3 comprises 13 residues. Per germline, CDR1 LNHNV and CDR2 YYDKDF (reference sequence). V gave up 6 bases and J gave up 5 bases; unmatched junction bases: 4. The CDR3 DNA reads TGTGCCACCAGGGGACAGACCTATCAGCCCCAGCATTTT. It specifies CATRGQTYQPQHF.

This chain joins TRBV5-6 and TRBJ2-5, with 11 bases identical to TRBD2. The CDR3 runs to 17 residues. Germline trimming cut 4 bases from V and 5 bases from J; bases unmatched to any gene: 13. Germline V gene lookup returns CDR1 SGHDT and CDR2 YYEEEE. CDR3 DNA: TGTGCCAGCAGCCCCGGGACTAGCGGTTCCCCCCGGGAGACCCAGTACTTC. Amino acids: CASSPGTSGSPRETQYF.

The chain couples TRBV19 to TRBJ2-5, with a weak D call TRBD1 (6 bases). V lost 7 bases and J lost 7, with 19 bases in between. The CDR3 covers 14 residues. Looked up from germline, CDR1 is LNHDA and CDR2 is SQIVND (reference sequence). The CDR3 spells CASTRTALGGTQYF. The CDR3 DNA follows: TGTGCCAGTACCCGGACAGCCCTCGGTGGGACCCAGTACTTC.

This chain uses TRBV3-1 (or the pseudogene TRBV3-2) with TRBJ1-5; no clear D. The V gene's germline CDR1 is LGHDT and CDR2 YNNKEL (reference sequence). The CDR3 runs to 12 residues. Trimming shortened V by 3 bases and J by 7 bases, and 7 bases separated the two germline ends. The DNA of the CDR3 is TGTGCCAGCAGCCAGGGATACCAGCCCCAGCATTTT. This encodes CASSQGYQPQHF.

The CDR3 reads CATSVQGSNQPQHF. The CDR3 DNA is TGTGCCACCAGTGTACAGGGTAGCAATCAGCCCCAGCATTTT. This chain joins TRBV24-1 and TRBJ1-5, with a tentative D call TRBD1 (6 bases). This CDR3 has 14 amino acids. In germline, CDR1 is KGHDR, CDR2 SFDVKD. V was pared by 5 bases and J by 0 bases, with 7 bases between.

The rearrangement uses TRBV19 and TRBJ1-6; TRBD1 agrees at 11 bases. The CDR3 consists of 13 residues. Trimming cost V 9 bases and J 10 bases; bases outside gene matches: 5. The germline V gene has CDR1 LNHDA and CDR2 SQIVND (reference sequence). CDR3 sequence reads: CASRDRGYSPLHF. The CDR3 coding sequence is TGTGCCAGCCGGGACAGGGGGTACTCACCCCTCCACTTT.

The rearrangement links TRBV13 to TRBJ2-7; perhaps TRBD2 as D (6 bases). The CDR3 is made up of 16 amino acids. Germline CDR1 reads PRHDT; CDR2 reads FYEKMQ (reference sequence). With 3 bases removed from V and 1 base from J, the gap between germline ends came to 16 bases. CDR3 nucleotides: TGTGCCAGCAGCTTTGGGGTAGCGGCCTCATCCTACGAGCAGTACTTC. Its protein product is CASSFGVAASSYEQYF.

In this sample, this clone turned up a few times. J is TRBJ2-2 and V is TRBV24-1; no clear D gene. Germline V gene lookup returns CDR1 KGHDR and CDR2 SFDVKD. Trimming shortened V by 5 bases and J by 3 bases, and 15 bases separated the two germline ends. This CDR3 spans 16 amino acids. Written as DNA, the CDR3 is TGTGCCACCAGTGTTCTAGGGATTGGTGACACCGGGGAGCTGTTTTTT. Its translation: CATSVLGIGDTGELFF.

The chain recombines TRBV7-6 with TRBJ2-7; 8 nucleotides align to TRBD1. V dropped 1 base and J dropped 7; count of bases not matched to a gene: 12. The CDR3 spans 16 residues. Germline lookup yields CDR1 SGHVS and CDR2 FNYEAQ. The CDR3 DNA reads as TGTGCCAGCAGCTTAGAGGCGTCCCGGACAGGGACGGAGCAGTACTTC. It is translated as CASSLEASRTGTEQYF.

The chain combines TRBV18 with TRBJ2-3, with D perhaps matching TRBD1 (7 bases). CDR1 and CDR2 (germline): KGHSH, LQKENI. Trimming took off 4 bases at V and 6 bases at J, with 23 bases between the two ends. The CDR3 is 17 amino acids. CDR3 sequence reads: CASSLTWSGARGDTQYF. CDR3 in DNA: TGTGCCAGCTCACTCACTTGGTCGGGAGCCAGGGGGGATACGCAGTATTTT.

The chain uses TRBV5-1 and TRBJ2-5; TRBD2 matches at 8 bases. CDR3 length equals 15 residues. Germline V gives CDR1 SGHRS, CDR2 YFSETQ. The V segment lost 2 bases and the J segment 5 bases; nucleotides outside the gene matches: 8. The CDR3 spells CASSLTKTSAETQYF. The DNA for the CDR3 is TGCGCCAGCAGCTTAACTAAGACTAGCGCGGAGACCCAGTACTTC.

J is TRBJ1-2 and V is TRBV28, with D perhaps matching TRBD1 (6 bases). The CDR3 runs 12 residues. Trimming stripped 7 bases from V and 3 bases from J, with 9 bases between. The germline gives CDR1 MDHEN, CDR2 SYDVKM. CDR3 in DNA: TGTGCCAGCACTCAGGGGCACTATGGCTACACCTTC. This codes for CASTQGHYGYTF.

The gene calls are TRBV27 and TRBJ1-2; 11 bases are a match to TRBD1. CDR3 length: 14 residues. Trimming took 2 bases from V and 4 from J; bases not matched to a gene: 0. Germline assignment: CDR1 MNHEY and CDR2 SMNVEV (reference sequence). The DNA for the CDR3 is TGTGCCAGCAGTTTAGGACAGGGGGCCTATGGCTACACCTTC. It codes for CASSLGQGAYGYTF.

This clone was seen a handful of times. The chain links TRBV6-5 to TRBJ1-2, with D uncertain. Looked up from germline, CDR1 is MNHEY and CDR2 is SVGAGI. The CDR3 is made up of 13 amino acids. The V end lost 4 bases, the J end lost 5 bases, and 11 bases lay between the germline ends. CDR3 bases: TGTGCCAGCAGTTTGGACGAACGATATGGCTACACCTTC. Protein sequence: CASSLDERYGYTF.

This rearrangement joins TRBV20-1 to TRBJ1-3; D unresolved. The length of the CDR3 is 14 residues. CDR1 and CDR2 from the germline V gene are DFQATT and SNEGSKA (reference sequence). Trimming removed 3 bases at V and 0 bases at J, with 9 bases between. CDR3 residues: CSASGTSSGNTIYF. The CDR3 bases are TGCAGTGCTAGTGGAACGAGCTCTGGAAACACCATATATTTT.

This clone came up a few times. V usage is TRBV15 and J usage is TRBJ2-7; TRBD1 is a possible D gene (5 bases). Germline values: CDR1 LNHNV, CDR2 YYDKDF (reference sequence). V was clipped by 0 bases and J by 6 bases, with 9 bases between them. This CDR3 comprises 13 residues. CDR3 protein: CATSRDRRAEQYF. DNA for the CDR3: TGTGCCACCAGCAGAGATCGCAGGGCCGAGCAGTACTTC.

The chain couples TRBV7-2 to TRBJ2-3; TRBD2 matches at 7 bases. The CDR3 has 16 residues. From germline, CDR1 is SGHTA and CDR2 FQGNSA. V dropped 5 bases and J dropped 1; count of bases not matched to a gene: 9. The CDR3 nucleotides are TGTGCCAGCAGCACAGCGGGGACGGTAGGCACAGATACGCAGTATTTT. Translation: CASSTAGTVGTDTQYF.

This clone is medium-sized. CDR3 bases: TGTGCCAGTAGTATGACTAGCTTCAATGAGCAGTTCTTC. Translation gives CASSMTSFNEQFF. The V gene is TRBV19, the J gene TRBJ2-1, with TRBD2 identical over 7 bases. The CDR3 spans 13 residues. V lost 3 bases, J lost 6 bases, and 2 bases stayed unmatched. Germline CDR1 is LNHDA and CDR2 is SQIVND (reference sequence).